This note documents a single TCR beta chain sequence. Antigen: not known. The record originates from a study of OX40 agonist ivuxolimab in advanced cancers. Study details: An anti-OX40 (CD134) antibody with agonistic activity, ivuxolimab, was administered to patients. Notes on the study in general: Both CD4+ and CD8+ T cell populations in blood had undergone clonal expansion by week 6 at 0.1 to 3.0 mg/kg.

The timepoints at which blood was sampled were baseline, cycle 4 day 1, and cycle 7 day 1. Profiling relied on immunoSEQ multiplex PCR, and the TCRdb table lists in-frame clones only, not all of them. Seen here are tens of thousands of clones, almost 90% observed once, and the top ten hold about 7.8%. The TCR sequence derives from an adult with an advanced solid tumor such as melanoma, head and neck, liver or kidney cancer. Specimen: CD4+ or CD8+ T cells sorted from blood, collected in a trial of the OX40 agonist ivuxolimab.

CDR3 DNA: TGTGCCTGGAGTGTATCACGAGGGCCGTATTTT. Residues: CAWSVSRGPYF. The chain has TRBV30 and TRBJ2-3, with D perhaps TRBD2 (5 bases). Germline-derived CDR1 and CDR2 are GTSNPN and SVGIG (reference sequence). The V gene lost 0 bases and the J gene lost 14 bases, with 12 bases spanning the gap. The CDR3 extends over 11 amino acids. Filled out from reference TRBV30 and TRBJ2-3, the complete variable domain reads SQTIHQWPATLVQPVGSPLSLECTVEGTSNPNLYWYRQAAGRGLQLLFYSVGIGQISSEVPQNLSASRPQDRQFILSSKKLLLSDSGFYLCAWSVSRGPYFGPGTRLTVL.